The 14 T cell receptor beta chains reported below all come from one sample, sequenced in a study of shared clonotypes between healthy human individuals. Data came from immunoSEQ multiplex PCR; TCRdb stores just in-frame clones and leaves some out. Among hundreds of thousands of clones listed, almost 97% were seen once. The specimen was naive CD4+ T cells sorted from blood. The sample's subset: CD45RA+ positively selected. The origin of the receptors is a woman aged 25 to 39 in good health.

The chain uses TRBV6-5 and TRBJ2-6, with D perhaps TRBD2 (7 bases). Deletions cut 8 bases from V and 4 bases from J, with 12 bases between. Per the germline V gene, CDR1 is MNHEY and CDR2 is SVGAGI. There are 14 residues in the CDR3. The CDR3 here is CASGRGEGANVLTF. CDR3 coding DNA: TGTGCCAGCGGGAGGGGGGAAGGGGCCAACGTCCTGACTTTC.

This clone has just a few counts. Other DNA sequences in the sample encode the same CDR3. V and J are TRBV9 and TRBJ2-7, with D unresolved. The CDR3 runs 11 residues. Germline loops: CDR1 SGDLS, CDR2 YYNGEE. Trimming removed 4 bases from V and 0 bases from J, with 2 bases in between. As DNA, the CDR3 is TGTGCCAGCAGCTCCTCCTACGAGCAGTACTTC. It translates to CASSSSYEQYF. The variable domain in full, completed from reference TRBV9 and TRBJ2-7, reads DSGVTQTPKHLITATGQRVTLRCSPRSGDLSVYWYQQSLDQGLQFLIQYYNGEERAKGNILERFSAQQFPDLHSELNLSSLELGDSALYFCASSSSYEQYFGPGTRLTVT.

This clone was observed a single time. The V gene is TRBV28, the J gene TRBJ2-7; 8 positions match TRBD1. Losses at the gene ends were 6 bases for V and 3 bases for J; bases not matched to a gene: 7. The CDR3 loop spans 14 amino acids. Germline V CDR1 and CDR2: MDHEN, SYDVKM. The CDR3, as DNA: TGTGCCAGCAGCAAACAGGGGGAAGTCTACGAGCAGTACTTC. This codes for CASSKQGEVYEQYF. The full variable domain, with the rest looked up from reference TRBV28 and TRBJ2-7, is DVKVTQSSRYLVKRTGEKVFLECVQDMDHENMFWYRQDPGLGLRLIYFSYDVKMKEKGDIPEGYSVSREKKERFSLILESASTNQTSMYLCASSKQGEVYEQYFGPGTRLTVT.

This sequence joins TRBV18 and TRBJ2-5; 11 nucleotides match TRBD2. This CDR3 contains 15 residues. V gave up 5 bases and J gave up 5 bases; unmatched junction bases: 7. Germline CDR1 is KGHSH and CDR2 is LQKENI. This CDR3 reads CASSAGLAVRETQYF. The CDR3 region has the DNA TGTGCCAGCTCAGCGGGACTAGCGGTCCGTGAGACCCAGTACTTC.

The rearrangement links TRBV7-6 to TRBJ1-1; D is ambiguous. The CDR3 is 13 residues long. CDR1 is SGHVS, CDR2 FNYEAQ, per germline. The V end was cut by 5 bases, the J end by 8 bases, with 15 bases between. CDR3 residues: CASSLPQNKEAFF. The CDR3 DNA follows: TGTGCCAGCAGCCTTCCACAGAATAAAGAAGCTTTCTTT.

Here the CDR3 DNA reads TGTGCCAGCAGGGGACTCTCCAGCTACGAGCAGTACTTC. Translation: CASRGLSSYEQYF. J is TRBJ2-7 and V is TRBV2, with D tentatively TRBD2 (6 bases). The CDR3 is 13 amino acids. Germline loops: CDR1 SNHLY, CDR2 FYNNEI. The V gene lost 6 bases and the J gene lost 3 bases, with 12 bases spanning the gap. The entire variable domain, with the rest obtained from reference TRBV2 and TRBJ2-7, is as follows: EPEVTQTPSHQVTQMGQEVILRCVPISNHLYFYWYRQILGQKVEFLVSFYNNEISEKSEIFDDQFSVERPDGSNFTLKIRSTKLEDSAMYFCASRGLSSYEQYFGPGTRLTVT.

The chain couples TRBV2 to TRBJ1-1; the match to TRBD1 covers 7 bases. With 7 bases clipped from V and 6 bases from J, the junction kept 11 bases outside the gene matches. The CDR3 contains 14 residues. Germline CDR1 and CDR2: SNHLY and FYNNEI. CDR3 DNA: TGTGCCAGCATGATAGGACAGGCTTTGTCTGAAGCTTTCTTT. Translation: CASMIGQALSEAFF.

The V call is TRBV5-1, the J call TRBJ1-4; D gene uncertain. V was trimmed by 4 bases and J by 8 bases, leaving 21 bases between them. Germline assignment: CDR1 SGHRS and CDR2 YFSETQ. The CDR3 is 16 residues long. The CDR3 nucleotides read TGCGCCAGCAGCCTTCTAATCGCCGGGGAAAGGGAAAAACTGTTTTTT. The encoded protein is CASSLLIAGEREKLFF.

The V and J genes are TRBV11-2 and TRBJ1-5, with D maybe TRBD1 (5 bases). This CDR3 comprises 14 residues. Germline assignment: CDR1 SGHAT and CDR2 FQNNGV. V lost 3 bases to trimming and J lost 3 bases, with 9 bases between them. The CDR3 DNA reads TGTGCCAGCAGCTTTTCCGGACACAATCAGCCCCAGCATTTT. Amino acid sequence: CASSFSGHNQPQHF. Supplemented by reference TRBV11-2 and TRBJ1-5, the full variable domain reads EAGVAQSPRYKIIEKRQSVAFWCNPISGHATLYWYQQILGQGPKLLIQFQNNGVVDDSQLPKDRFSAERLKGVDSTLKIQPAKLEDSAVYLCASSFSGHNQPQHFGDGTRLSIL.

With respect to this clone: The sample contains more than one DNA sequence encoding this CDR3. The CDR3 loop reads CASSLGWSSYEQYF. Written as DNA, the CDR3 is TGCGCCAGCAGCTTGGGTTGGAGCTCCTACGAGCAGTACTTC. V gene TRBV5-1 combines with J gene TRBJ2-7; D remains unclear. V lost 0 bases, J lost 0 bases, and 7 bases lay in between. The CDR3 covers 14 residues. The germline gives CDR1 SGHRS, CDR2 YFSETQ.

CDR3 in amino acids: CASSLAPDSGQGTQYF. CDR3 DNA sequence: TGTGCCAGCAGCTTGGCCCCAGACTCCGGACAAGGTACGCAGTATTTT. The chain uses TRBV5-6 and TRBJ2-3; weak D call: TRBD1 (5 bases). Trimming pared 0 bases from V and 8 bases from J, leaving 19 bases between. Per the germline V gene, CDR1 is SGHDT and CDR2 is YYEEEE. This CDR3 spans 16 amino acids.

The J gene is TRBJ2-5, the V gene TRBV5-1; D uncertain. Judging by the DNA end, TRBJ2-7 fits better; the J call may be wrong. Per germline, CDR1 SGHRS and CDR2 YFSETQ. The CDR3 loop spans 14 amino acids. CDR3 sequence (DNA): TGCGCCAGCAGCTTGCAAGGGCCTACCTACGAGCAGTACTTC. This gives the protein CASSLQGPTYEQYF.

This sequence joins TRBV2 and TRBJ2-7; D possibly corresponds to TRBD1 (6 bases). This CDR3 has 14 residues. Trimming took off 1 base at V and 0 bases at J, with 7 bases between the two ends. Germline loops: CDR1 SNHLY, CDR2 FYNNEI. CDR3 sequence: CASSEDRDSYEQYF. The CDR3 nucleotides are TGTGCCAGCAGTGAAGACAGGGACTCCTACGAGCAGTACTTC. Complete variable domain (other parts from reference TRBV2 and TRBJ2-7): EPEVTQTPSHQVTQMGQEVILRCVPISNHLYFYWYRQILGQKVEFLVSFYNNEISEKSEIFDDQFSVERPDGSNFTLKIRSTKLEDSAMYFCASSEDRDSYEQYFGPGTRLTVT.

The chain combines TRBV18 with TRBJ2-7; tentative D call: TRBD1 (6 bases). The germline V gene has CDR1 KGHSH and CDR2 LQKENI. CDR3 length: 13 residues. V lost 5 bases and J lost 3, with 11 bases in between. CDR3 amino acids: CASSGTQGYEQYF. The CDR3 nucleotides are TGTGCCAGCTCAGGAACACAGGGCTACGAGCAGTACTTC. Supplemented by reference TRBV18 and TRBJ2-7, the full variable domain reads NAGVMQNPRHLVRRRGQEARLRCSPMKGHSHVYWYRQLPEEGLKFMVYLQKENIIDESGMPKERFSAEFPKEGPSILRIQQVVRGDSAAYFCASSGTQGYEQYFGPGTRLTVT.